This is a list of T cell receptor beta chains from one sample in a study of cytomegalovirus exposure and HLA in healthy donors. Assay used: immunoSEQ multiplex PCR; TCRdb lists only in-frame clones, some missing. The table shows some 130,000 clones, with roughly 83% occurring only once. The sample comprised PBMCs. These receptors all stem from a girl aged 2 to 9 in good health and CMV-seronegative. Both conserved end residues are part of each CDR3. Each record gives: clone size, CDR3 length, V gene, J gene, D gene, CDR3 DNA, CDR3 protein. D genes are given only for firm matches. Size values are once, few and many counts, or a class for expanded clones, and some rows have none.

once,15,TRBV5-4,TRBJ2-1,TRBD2,TGTGCCAGCAGCTTGGGACTAGCGGGAGTCGATGAGCAGTTCTTC,CASSLGLAGVDEQFF
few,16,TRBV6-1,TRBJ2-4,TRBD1,TGTGCCAGCAGTGATGGGACAGACGGAGCCAAAAACATTCAGTACTTC,CASSDGTDGAKNIQYF
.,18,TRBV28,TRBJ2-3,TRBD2,TGTGCCAGCAGTTCGGTGCTAGCGGGAGGGCCCAAGCCAGATACGCAGTATTTT,CASSSVLAGGPKPDTQYF
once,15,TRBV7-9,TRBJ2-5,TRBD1,TGTGCCAGCAGCTTAGGGAACAGGGGGAAAGAGACCCAGTACTTC,CASSLGNRGKETQYF
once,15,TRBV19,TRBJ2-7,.,TGTGCCAGTAGTATAGGCTGGACTCCAACCTACGAGCAGTACTTC,CASSIGWTPTYEQYF
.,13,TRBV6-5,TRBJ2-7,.,TGTGCCAGCAGCGGCTCGCAGGCCTACGAGCAGTACTTC,CASSGSQAYEQYF
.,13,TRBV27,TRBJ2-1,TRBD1,TGTGCCAGCAGTTCACAGGGGGAGGCTGAGCAGTTCTTC,CASSSQGEAEQFF
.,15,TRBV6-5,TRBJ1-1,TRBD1,TGTGCCAGCAGTTATAGACAGGGGAGGAGCACTGAAGCTTTCTTT,CASSYRQGRSTEAFF
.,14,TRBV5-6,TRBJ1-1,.,TGTGCCAGCAGCTTGGAGGAGTCGGACACTGAAGCTTTCTTT,CASSLEESDTEAFF
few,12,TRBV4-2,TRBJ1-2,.,TGTGCCAGCAGCCAAGACTTATTTGGCTACACCTTC,CASSQDLFGYTF
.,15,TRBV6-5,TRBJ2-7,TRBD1,TGTGCCAGCAGTCGTGGACAGGGAAACTCCTACGAGCAGTACTTC,CASSRGQGNSYEQYF
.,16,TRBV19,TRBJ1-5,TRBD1,TGTGCCAGTAGTACCGGGACAGGGGCCCGGGGACAGCCCCAGCATTTT,CASSTGTGARGQPQHF
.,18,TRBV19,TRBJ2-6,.,TGTGCCAGTAGTACCAGGGGAGGGAGGAGGTCTGGGGCCAACGTCCTGACTTTC,CASSTRGGRRSGANVLTF
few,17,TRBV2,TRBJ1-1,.,TGTGCCAGCAGTGAAGCGCTTGGGGAGGGGGGAAGTACTGAAGCTTTCTTT,CASSEALGEGGSTEAFF
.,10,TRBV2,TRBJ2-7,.,TGTGCCAGTACAGGGTACGAGCAGTACTTC,CASTGYEQYF
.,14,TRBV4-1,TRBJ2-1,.,TGCGCCAGCAGCCACCTAGGGGTAGGCAATGAGCAGTTCTTC,CASSHLGVGNEQFF
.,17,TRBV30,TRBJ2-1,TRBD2,TGTGCCTGGGGCTTAGCGGGGGTAAGGAGCTCCTACAATGAGCAGTTCTTC,CAWGLAGVRSSYNEQFF
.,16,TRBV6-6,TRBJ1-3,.,TGTGCCAGCAGTTACCTAATTATCGACTCTGGAAACACCATATATTTT,CASSYLIIDSGNTIYF
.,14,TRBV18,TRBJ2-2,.,TGTGCCAGCTCACCACCGGCCGCTACCGGGGAGCTGTTTTTT,CASSPPAATGELFF
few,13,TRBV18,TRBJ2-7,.,TGTGCCAGCTCCCCGGGACAAGACTACGAGCAGTACTTC,CASSPGQDYEQYF
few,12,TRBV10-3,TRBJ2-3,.,TGTGCCATCAGTGCTCGCACAGATACGCAGTATTTT,CAISARTDTQYF
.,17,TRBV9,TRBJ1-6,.,TGTGCCAGCAGCGTAGCGGGTTCTTTTACCTATAATTCACCCCTCCACTTT,CASSVAGSFTYNSPLHF
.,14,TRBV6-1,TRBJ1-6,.,TGTGCCAGCAGTGAAGCGGGGGCTGCAGCACCCCTCCACTTT,CASSEAGAAAPLHF
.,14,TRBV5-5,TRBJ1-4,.,TGTGCCAGCAGCCAGATGGTGCAGAATGAAAAACTGTTTTTT,CASSQMVQNEKLFF
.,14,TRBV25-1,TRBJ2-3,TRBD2,TGTGCCAGCAGGACCGGGGGGGCCGCAGATACGCAGTATTTT,CASRTGGAADTQYF
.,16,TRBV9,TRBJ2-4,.,TGTGCCAGCAGCGTTTGGACTTGTAGCGGCAAAAACATTCAGTACTTC,CASSVWTCSGKNIQYF
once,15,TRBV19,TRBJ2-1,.,TGTGCCAGTAGTATTGCAGACAGTCCCTTCAATGAGCAGTTCTTC,CASSIADSPFNEQFF
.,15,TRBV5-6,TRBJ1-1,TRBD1,TGTGCCAGCAGCTTTACCGGGACAGGGGGCACTGAAGCTTTCTTT,CASSFTGTGGTEAFF
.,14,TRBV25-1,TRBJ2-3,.,TGTGCCAGCAGTGACGTTGGCGGCGCAGATACGCAGTATTTT,CASSDVGGADTQYF
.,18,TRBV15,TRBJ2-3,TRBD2,TGTGCCACCAGCAGAGTCAAATCAAGACTAGCGGTAACAGATACGCAGTATTTT,CATSRVKSRLAVTDTQYF
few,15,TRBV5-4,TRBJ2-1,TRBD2,TGTGCCAGCGGTAACGGGACTAGCGTCTACAATGAGCAGTTCTTC,CASGNGTSVYNEQFF
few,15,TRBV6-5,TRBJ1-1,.,TGTGCCAGCAGTTACCTAGGTCCCGACAACACTGAAGCTTTCTTT,CASSYLGPDNTEAFF
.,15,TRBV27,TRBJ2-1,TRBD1,TGTGCCAGCAGTTCCCGACAGGGGGCGTCGAATGAGCAGTTCTTC,CASSSRQGASNEQFF
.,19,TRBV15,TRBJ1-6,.,TGTGCCACCAGCAGGGATGCCCGGCACGGAGGGGCCTATAATTCACCCCTCCACTTT,CATSRDARHGGAYNSPLHF
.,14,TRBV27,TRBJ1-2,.,TGTGCCAGCAGTCCGGCCGGACAGCTTTATGGCTACACCTTC,CASSPAGQLYGYTF
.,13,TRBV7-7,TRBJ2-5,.,TGTGCCAGCAGCTTAGATCGGCAAGAGACCCAGTACTTC,CASSLDRQETQYF
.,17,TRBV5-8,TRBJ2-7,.,TGTGCCAGCAGCACCCGTTATGTTGCGGCCCTCTCCTACGAGCAGTACTTC,CASSTRYVAALSYEQYF
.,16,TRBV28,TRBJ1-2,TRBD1,TGTGCCAGCAGTTTATCTGGACAGGGTAGGAACTATGGCTACACCTTC,CASSLSGQGRNYGYTF
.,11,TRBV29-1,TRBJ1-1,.,TGCAGCGTTGAACCCAGGGGTGAAGCTTTCTTT,CSVEPRGEAFF
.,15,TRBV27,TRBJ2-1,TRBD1,TGTGCCAGCAGTTTCCGACAGGGGGGTTACAATGAGCAGTTCTTC,CASSFRQGGYNEQFF
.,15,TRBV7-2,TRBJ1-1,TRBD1,TGTGCCAGCAGCTTACAGGGGGCCGAGAACACTGAAGCTTTCTTT,CASSLQGAENTEAFF
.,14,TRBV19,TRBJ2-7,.,TGTGCCAGTAGTACCTCGGGGGTCTCCTACGAGCAGTACTTC,CASSTSGVSYEQYF
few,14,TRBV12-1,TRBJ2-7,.,TGTGCCAGCATCCCGACAGGGGGATCCTACGAGCAGTACTTC,CASIPTGGSYEQYF
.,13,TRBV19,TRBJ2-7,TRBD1,TGTGCCACTGGACAGGCCCTTGGGTACGAGCAGTACTTC,CATGQALGYEQYF
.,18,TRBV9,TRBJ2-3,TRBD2,TGTGCCAGCAGCGTGGCGACTAGCGGGGGGTATCGCACAGATACGCAGTATTTT,CASSVATSGGYRTDTQYF
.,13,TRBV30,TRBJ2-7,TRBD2,TGTGCCTGGAGTGGGGGGAGCGGGGGCGAGCAGTACTTC,CAWSGGSGGEQYF
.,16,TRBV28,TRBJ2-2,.,TGTGCCAGCATGGAATACCGGGACTCCTCCACCGGGGAGCTGTTTTTT,CASMEYRDSSTGELFF
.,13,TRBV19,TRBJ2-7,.,TGTGCCAGTAGTATAGTGGAGGGTTACGAGCAGTACTTC,CASSIVEGYEQYF
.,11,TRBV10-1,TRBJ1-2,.,TGCGCCAGCAGGAGGCGTAGAGTTGGCACCTTC,CASRRRRVGTF
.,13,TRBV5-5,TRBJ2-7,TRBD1,TGTGCCAGCAGCCCGACAGGGGACTACGAGCAGTACTTC,CASSPTGDYEQYF
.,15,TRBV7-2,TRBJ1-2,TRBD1,TGTGCCAGCAGCCGAGACAGGGGAAACCTCTATGGCTACACCTTC,CASSRDRGNLYGYTF
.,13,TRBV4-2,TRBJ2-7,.,TGTGCCAGCAGCCAAATCCAAACCTACGAGCAGTACTTC,CASSQIQTYEQYF
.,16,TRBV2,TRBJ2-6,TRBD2,TGTGCCAGCAATCAGCGGGGGGTCTCTGGGGCCAACGTCCTGACTTTC,CASNQRGVSGANVLTF